A single sample is the source of the 3 T cell receptor beta chains below, sequenced in a study of cytomegalovirus exposure and HLA in healthy donors. Using immunoSEQ multiplex PCR, the repertoire was profiled, and TCRdb retains in-frame clones only, with some absent. Among approximately 300,000 clones, approximately 86% were seen once, and the ten largest hold approximately 1%. Sequenced: PBMCs. These receptors came from a young woman in good health and CMV-seropositive.

The chain combines TRBV7-3 with TRBJ1-2, with 8 bases identical to TRBD1. V lost 3 bases and J lost 4; bases outside the gene matches: 13. The CDR3 has 17 amino acids. Germline V gives CDR1 SGHTA, CDR2 FQGTGA. The CDR3 is CASSLQAGGAAGYGYTF. Written as DNA, the CDR3 is TGTGCCAGCAGCTTGCAGGCAGGGGGCGCGGCGGGCTATGGCTACACCTTC.

This clone was counted a single time. This sequence joins TRBV7-6 and TRBJ2-5; D not resolved. Germline V gene data show CDR1 as SGHVS and CDR2 as FNYEAQ. V was shortened by 4 bases and J by 2 bases, with 8 bases between the two germline ends. CDR3 size: 13 residues. The CDR3 sequence: CASSSPLQETQYF. CDR3 bases: TGTGCCAGCAGCTCCCCGCTACAAGAGACCCAGTACTTC. Variable domain in full (rest from reference TRBV7-6 and TRBJ2-5): GAGVSQSPRYKVTKRGQDVALRCDPISGHVSLYWYRQALGQGPEFLTYFNYEAQQDKSGLPNDRFSAERPEGSISTLTIQRTEQRDSAMYRCASSSPLQETQYFGPGTRLLVL.

The J gene is TRBJ2-1, the V gene TRBV9; D remains ambiguous. V lost 5 bases, J lost 0 bases, and 15 bases lay in between. CDR1 is SGDLS and CDR2 is YYNGEE in the germline V gene. This CDR3 region has 16 residues. The CDR3 coding sequence is TGTGCCAGCAGTCGAGCCCGGACCAGCTCCTACAATGAGCAGTTCTTC. This codes for CASSRARTSSYNEQFF.